The 30 T cell receptor beta chains below all came from one sample that was sequenced in a study of blood T cell repertoires in COVID-19. Here immunoSEQ multiplex PCR was the method, and the copy in TCRdb shows in-frame clones only, minus some. Of approximately 220,000 clones in the sample, over 80% were seen once. Material for sequencing was peripheral blood. The source is a man in his forties with acute or convalescent COVID-19.

The chain uses TRBV3-1 (or the pseudogene TRBV3-2) and TRBJ2-1, with a weak D call TRBD2 (5 bases). V gave up 2 bases and J gave up 9 bases, with 14 bases separating them. The CDR3 is 14 residues long. The germline gives CDR1 LGHDT, CDR2 YNNKEL (reference sequence). The CDR3 here is CASSQSPTRVEQFF. CDR3 in DNA: TGTGCCAGCAGCCAATCACCCACTAGGGTTGAGCAGTTCTTC.

CDR3 sequence: CASSWARATSNYGYTF. The CDR3 bases are TGTGCCAGCAGTTGGGCCAGGGCCACTTCTAACTATGGCTACACCTTC. V is TRBV6-5 and J is TRBJ1-2, with D possibly being TRBD1 (5 bases). V was cut by 4 bases and J by 0 bases, with 15 bases left in between. This CDR3 comprises 16 residues. In germline, CDR1 is MNHEY, CDR2 SVGAGI.

This chain connects TRBV5-5 to TRBJ2-2, with D tentatively TRBD1 (5 bases). The length of the CDR3 is 16 residues. Trimming pared 1 base from V and 0 bases from J, leaving 10 bases between. Germline values: CDR1 SGHKS, CDR2 YYEKEE (reference sequence). For the CDR3, the DNA is TGTGCCAGCAGCTTGTCAGGGCGGTCGAACACCGGGGAGCTGTTTTTT. This gives the protein CASSLSGRSNTGELFF.

This chain uses TRBV2 with TRBJ2-5; 15 bases line up with TRBD2. The J segment lost 3 bases and the V segment lost 8 bases, leaving 7 bases of the junction unmatched. The length of the CDR3 is 16 residues. Per germline, CDR1 SNHLY and CDR2 FYNNEI. CDR3 in DNA: TGTGCCAGCGGACTAGCGGGAGGGCCCGTAAAAGAGACCCAGTACTTC. Translation: CASGLAGGPVKETQYF.

This clone showed up just a few times. The chain couples TRBV5-4 to TRBJ1-3, with 10 bases fitting TRBD1. The length of the CDR3 is 16 residues. CDR1 is SGHNT and CDR2 is YYREEE in the germline V gene (reference sequence). Germline trimming cut 0 bases from V and 2 bases from J; bases unmatched to any gene: 2. The CDR3 sequence: CASSLGGTGAGNTIYF. CDR3 bases: TGTGCCAGCAGCTTGGGAGGGACAGGGGCTGGAAACACCATATATTTT.

The chain recombines TRBV29-1 with TRBJ1-4; perhaps TRBD1 as D (6 bases). V was pared by 6 bases and J by 6 bases, with 14 bases between. The CDR3 totals 13 residues. Germline CDR1 SQVTM, CDR2 ANQGSEA. CDR3 bases: TGCAGCGTGGAGGTAGGGGGAGATGAAAAACTGTTTTTT. Encoded protein: CSVEVGGDEKLFF.

In its sample, this clone was seen once. The chain uses TRBV2 and TRBJ2-1; possibly TRBD2 for D (6 bases). This CDR3 contains 15 residues. Germline V gives CDR1 SNHLY, CDR2 FYNNEI. Trimming took off 3 bases at V and 2 bases at J, with 11 bases between the two ends. The CDR3: CASSEALAAYNEQFF. The CDR3 bases are TGTGCCAGCAGTGAGGCACTAGCTGCCTACAATGAGCAGTTCTTC.

J is TRBJ2-1 and V is TRBV7-6, with D perhaps TRBD2 (6 bases). Germline CDR1 is SGHVS and CDR2 is FNYEAQ. The CDR3 runs 16 residues. V lost 5 bases and J lost 0, with 14 bases in between. In DNA form, the CDR3 reads TGTGCCAGCAGCCCCCTGGCGGGGAGCTCCTACAATGAGCAGTTCTTC. This encodes CASSPLAGSSYNEQFF.

This clone was seen a handful of times. The gene calls are TRBV19 and TRBJ1-2; D not certain. The ends were cut back, 3 bases at V and 2 bases at J, with 7 bases in the middle. The CDR3 covers 13 residues. Germline V CDR1 and CDR2: LNHDA, SQIVND (reference sequence). CDR3 residues: CASSINGNYGYTF. In DNA form, the CDR3 reads TGTGCCAGTAGTATTAACGGGAACTATGGCTACACCTTC.

V gene TRBV4-1 combines with J gene TRBJ2-7; no reliable D call. The CDR3 sequence is 12 residues long. Germline CDR1 MGHRA, CDR2 YSYEKL. V lost 0 bases and J 7 bases, leaving 7 bases between the germline ends. Written as DNA, the CDR3 is TGCGCCAGCAGCCAAGACCGCCGGGAGCAGTACTTC. Encoded protein: CASSQDRREQYF.

The rearrangement uses TRBV5-6 and TRBJ2-1; 8 bases match TRBD1. From germline, CDR1 is SGHDT and CDR2 YYEEEE. The CDR3 spans 16 residues. Unmatched junction bases numbered 10, after V lost 3 bases and J lost 5 bases. The CDR3 here is CASSWTGPMGHNEQFF. For the CDR3, the DNA is TGTGCCAGCAGCTGGACAGGGCCAATGGGACACAATGAGCAGTTCTTC.

The chain has TRBV7-2 and TRBJ2-2; 11 nucleotides align to TRBD1. The CDR3 totals 13 residues. Trimming at V came to 3 bases and at J to 9 bases, leaving 0 bases not matched to a gene. Germline V CDR1 and CDR2: SGHTA, FQGNSA. CDR3 residues: CASSLDRGRELFF. In DNA, the CDR3 is TGTGCCAGCAGCTTGGACAGGGGGCGGGAGCTGTTTTTT.

V and J are TRBV6-4 and TRBJ1-5; D ambiguous. The CDR3 is made up of 13 amino acids. V gave up 3 bases and J gave up 5 bases, with 8 bases separating them. Germline V lookup: CDR1 MRHNA, CDR2 SNTAGT. The CDR3 region has the DNA TGTGCCAGCAGTGAGGAGGAGCATCAGCCCCAGCATTTT. Translation gives CASSEEEHQPQHF.

The CDR3 nucleotides read TGTGCCAGCAGCCGGGCCGGGACTTTAGCTGAAGCTTTCTTT. Amino acids: CASSRAGTLAEAFF. The chain combines TRBV7-8 with TRBJ1-1; D may be TRBD1 (5 bases). V was pared by 5 bases and J by 6 bases, with 16 bases between. The CDR3 covers 14 residues. CDR1 and CDR2 (germline): SGHVS, FQNEAQ. Full variable domain (rest looked up from reference TRBV7-8 and TRBJ1-1): GAGVSQSPRYKVAKRGQDVALRCDPISGHVSLFWYQQALGQGPEFLTYFQNEAQLDKSGLPSDRFFAERPEGSVSTLKIQRTQQEDSAVYLCASSRAGTLAEAFFGQGTRLTVV.

This clone was detected once. The chain is built from TRBV5-1 and TRBJ2-1; TRBD1 agrees at 8 bases. The CDR3 spans 16 residues. Germline V gives CDR1 SGHRS, CDR2 YFSETQ. Unmatched junction bases numbered 6, after V lost 4 bases and J lost 0 bases. CDR3 amino acids: CASSHAGTGSYNEQFF. CDR3 coding DNA: TGCGCCAGCAGCCATGCCGGGACAGGCTCCTACAATGAGCAGTTCTTC.

The chain joins TRBV4-2 to TRBJ2-2; 16 positions agree with TRBD2. This CDR3 spans 21 amino acids. V lost 0 bases to trimming and J lost 1 base; unmatched junction nucleotides: 8. In germline, CDR1 is LGHNA, CDR2 YNFKEQ. This chain's CDR3 is CASSQDYGTSGRVGNTGELFF. The CDR3 DNA sequence: TGTGCCAGCAGCCAAGACTACGGGACTAGCGGGAGGGTAGGGAACACCGGGGAGCTGTTTTTT.

This chain links TRBV3-1 (or the pseudogene TRBV3-2) with TRBJ1-1; TRBD1 is a possible D gene (6 bases). Germline V gene lookup returns CDR1 LGHDT and CDR2 YNNKEL (reference sequence). The CDR3 runs 13 residues. The V gene lost 8 bases and the J gene lost 1 base, with 11 bases spanning the gap. The CDR3: CASGQTKNTEAFF. The CDR3, as DNA: TGTGCCAGCGGACAGACCAAGAACACTGAAGCTTTCTTT.

The CDR3 is CASSLGGGTMNTEAFF. The CDR3 DNA follows: TGCGCCAGCAGCTTGGGAGGGGGCACTATGAACACTGAAGCTTTCTTT. The rearrangement joins TRBV5-1 to TRBJ1-1, with TRBD1 identical over 7 bases. The V segment lost 0 bases and the J segment 0 bases; nucleotides outside the gene matches: 5. The germline V gene has CDR1 SGHRS and CDR2 YFSETQ. This CDR3 is 16 amino acids long. Full variable domain (missing parts from reference TRBV5-1 and TRBJ1-1): KAGVTQTPRYLIKTRGQQVTLSCSPISGHRSVSWYQQTPGQGLQFLFEYFSETQRNKGNFPGRFSGRQFSNSRSEMNVSTLELGDSALYLCASSLGGGTMNTEAFFGQGTRLTVV.

The J gene is TRBJ2-1, the V gene TRBV7-9, with TRBD2 matching 7 bases. Germline V lookup: CDR1 SEHNR, CDR2 FQNEAQ (reference sequence). The J segment lost 0 bases and the V segment lost 5 bases, leaving 7 bases of the junction unmatched. The CDR3 is made up of 16 amino acids. The CDR3 protein is CASSPRTRNSYNEQFF. As DNA, the CDR3 is TGTGCCAGCAGCCCTAGGACTAGAAACTCCTACAATGAGCAGTTCTTC. The complete variable domain, with remaining parts taken from reference TRBV7-9 and TRBJ2-1, reads DTGVSQNPRHKITKRGQNVTFRCDPISEHNRLYWYRQTLGQGPEFLTYFQNEAQLEKSRLLSDRFSAERPKGSFSTLEIQRTEQGDSAMYLCASSPRTRNSYNEQFFGPGTRLTVL.

The V gene is TRBV27, the J gene TRBJ2-7, with TRBD1 identical over 7 bases. Germline loops: CDR1 MNHEY, CDR2 SMNVEV (reference sequence). V lost 5 bases to trimming and J lost 0 bases; unmatched junction nucleotides: 4. The CDR3 is 14 amino acids. DNA for the CDR3: TGTGCCAGCAGTAGACAGGGTAGCTCCTACGAGCAGTACTTC. This encodes CASSRQGSSYEQYF.

The chain links TRBV3-1 (or the pseudogene TRBV3-2) to TRBJ2-7; TRBD1 aligns across 7 bases. V lost 1 base and J lost 7; bases outside the gene matches: 4. This CDR3 has 13 residues. Germline lookup yields CDR1 LGHDT and CDR2 YNNKEL (reference sequence). As DNA, the CDR3 is TGTGCCAGCAGCCAAGTAGGGGGCGGAGAGCAGTACTTC. This translates into CASSQVGGGEQYF.

This clone appeared a few times. V gene TRBV5-1 combines with J gene TRBJ2-1; TRBD2 agrees at 11 bases. The CDR3 extends over 16 amino acids. The germline V gene encodes CDR1 SGHRS and CDR2 YFSETQ. V lost 1 base, J lost 8 bases, and 8 bases stayed unmatched. Here the CDR3 reads CASSLTSGGHWDEQFF. The CDR3 DNA reads as TGCGCCAGCAGCTTGACTAGCGGGGGCCATTGGGATGAGCAGTTCTTC. Looking up the rest from reference TRBV5-1 and TRBJ2-1 gives the full variable domain: KAGVTQTPRYLIKTRGQQVTLSCSPISGHRSVSWYQQTPGQGLQFLFEYFSETQRNKGNFPGRFSGRQFSNSRSEMNVSTLELGDSALYLCASSLTSGGHWDEQFFGPGTRLTVL.

This CDR3 is CATEGEGGYSEAFF. The CDR3 nucleotides read TGTGCCACCGAAGGTGAGGGTGGTTACTCTGAAGCTTTCTTT. V is TRBV25-1 and J is TRBJ1-1, with D uncertain. Looked up from germline, CDR1 is MGHDK and CDR2 is SYGVNS. The CDR3 is 14 residues long. The V and J ends lost 10 bases and 6 bases respectively, with 21 bases between them.

DNA for the CDR3: TGTGCCAGTAGTTTGGGGACAGTCTCTGGGGCCAACGTCCTGACTTTC. Amino acid sequence: CASSLGTVSGANVLTF. The gene calls are TRBV19 and TRBJ2-6; TRBD1 matches 7 bases. The CDR3 has 16 amino acids. The V and J ends lost 5 bases and 0 bases, in that order; junction bases with no gene match: 4. Looked up from germline, CDR1 is LNHDA and CDR2 is SQIVND (reference sequence). Complete variable domain (other parts from reference TRBV19 and TRBJ2-6): DGGITQSPKYLFRKEGQNVTLSCEQNLNHDAMYWYRQDPGQGLRLIYYSQIVNDFQKGDIAEGYSVSREKKESFPLTVTSAQKNPTAFYLCASSLGTVSGANVLTFGAGSRLTVL.

The CDR3 coding sequence is TGTGCCAGCACTCTAATAACGACAGGGGATGTCTATGGCTACACCTTC. Translating gives CASTLITTGDVYGYTF. The chain joins TRBV2 to TRBJ1-2; 8 positions agree with TRBD1. V lost 7 bases to trimming and J lost 4 bases; unmatched junction nucleotides: 14. The germline CDR1 and CDR2 sequences are SNHLY and FYNNEI. This CDR3 comprises 16 residues.

The chain employs TRBV4-1 and TRBJ1-3; tentatively, D is TRBD1 (5 bases). The V and J ends lost 0 bases and 3 bases respectively, with 6 bases between them. CDR1 and CDR2 (germline): MGHRA, YSYEKL. This CDR3 contains 14 residues. The CDR3 reads CASSQDDSGNTIYF. CDR3 sequence (DNA): TGCGCCAGCAGCCAAGATGACAGTGGAAACACCATATATTTT.

This clone has only a few counts. Distinct nucleotide sequences in the sample also encode this CDR3. The chain links TRBV27 to TRBJ2-7; D unclear. Trimming removed 8 bases from V and 1 base from J, with 9 bases in between. Per germline, CDR1 MNHEY and CDR2 SMNVEV (reference sequence). This CDR3 comprises 12 residues. In DNA form, the CDR3 reads TGTGCCAGCGGTGGAGTATCCTACGAGCAGTACTTC. As protein: CASGGVSYEQYF.

This clone was picked up one time. This chain connects TRBV6-5 to TRBJ2-7; 7 positions agree with TRBD2. The CDR3 extends over 15 amino acids. The germline CDR1 and CDR2 sequences are MNHEY and SVGAGI. The V segment lost 6 bases and the J segment 4 bases; nucleotides outside the gene matches: 12. The CDR3 DNA follows: TGTGCCAGCAGGATTAACGGGGGGAGGGGTTACGAGCAGTACTTC. Translation gives CASRINGGRGYEQYF.

The chain couples TRBV6-2 or TRBV6-3 to TRBJ1-2; D is unclear. This CDR3 region has 14 residues. The V end was cut by 6 bases, the J end by 1 base, with 12 bases between. From germline, CDR1 is MNHEY and CDR2 SVGEGT. The CDR3 sequence: CASSSVLSNYGYTF. Here the CDR3 DNA reads TGTGCCAGCAGCTCTGTGCTGAGTAACTATGGCTACACCTTC.

CDR3 in amino acids: CASSLVGQGVGYTF. CDR3 sequence (DNA): TGTGCCAGCAGCTTGGTAGGGCAGGGTGTCGGCTACACCTTC. This chain connects TRBV5-6 to TRBJ1-2, with D possibly TRBD1 on 5 matching bases. Germline lookup yields CDR1 SGHDT and CDR2 YYEEEE. This CDR3 region has 14 residues. Trimming removed 0 bases from V and 8 bases from J, with 14 bases in between. The variable domain in full, with the rest retrieved from reference TRBV5-6 and TRBJ1-2, is DAGVTQSPTHLIKTRGQQVTLRCSPKSGHDTVSWYQQALGQGPQFIFQYYEEEERQRGNFPDRFSGHQFPNYSSELNVNALLLGDSALYLCASSLVGQGVGYTFGSGTRLTVV.